This T cell receptor beta chain was sequenced in a study of metastatic and nonmetastatic thyroid tumors. Overall study context: Repertoire comparisons spanned blood and tumor or nodule tissue from malignant and benign thyroid patients.

Authors' methods: Clinicopathological groups of papillary thyroid cancer showed CDR3 differences that were used to build a distant-metastasis classifier. TCRdb reanalyzed the PCR reads with MiXCR. The V and J calls come from TCRdb's annotation, not from the publication. The sample shows approximately 34,000 clones, 15% to 20% of them seen only once. In this sample, this clone is medium-sized (0.01 to 0.1%). No antigen is known for it. Thyroid surgery had not been preceded by any treatment in any patient. Study-wide findings and caveats: The reported finding was significantly higher TCR beta diversity in malignant thyroid tumors relative to benign nodules, in blood and tumor.

Sequencing used blood. The clonotype was recovered from a female donor with papillary thyroid cancer or a benign thyroid nodule (not recorded which). Some clones in this sample may be carry-over from other donors' samples.

This CDR3 is CASMGGPNRDEQYF. The CDR3 region has the DNA TGTGCCAGCATGGGTGGTCCAAATCGGGACGAGCAGTACTTC. The chain combines TRBV28 with TRBJ2-7; D is ambiguous. Germline V gene lookup returns CDR1 MDHEN and CDR2 SYDVKM. The CDR3 extends over 14 amino acids. V was trimmed by 7 bases and J by 5 bases, leaving 18 bases between them. The variable domain in full, with the rest retrieved from reference TRBV28 and TRBJ2-7, is DVKVTQSSRYLVKRTGEKVFLECVQDMDHENMFWYRQDPGLGLRLIYFSYDVKMKEKGDIPEGYSVSREKKERFSLILESASTNQTSMYLCASMGGPNRDEQYFGPGTRLTVT.